These T cell receptor beta chains were read from a single sample in a study of identical twins. Via MiXCR, TCRdb re-called the 5' RACE reads, giving one row per CDR3 protein. Seen here are 420,000 or so distinct CDR3 sequences, less than 20% observed once, and the top ten hold less than 15%. Source material: naive T cells sorted from blood. These receptors were taken from a man in his fifties or sixties in good health. Each CDR3 is given with its conserved first and last residue. The order of the fields is D gene, J gene, clone size, V gene, CDR3 DNA, CDR3 protein. A D gene is named only where the DNA matches it firmly. Clone size is not always given. Where it is, it says once, few, many or a class for expanded clones.

D gene: NA; J gene: TRBJ2-7; clone size: few; V gene: TRBV11-2; CDR3 DNA: TGTGCCAGCAGCTTAAGCGGGCGGGGGCTGACGCAGTACTTC; CDR3 protein: CASSLSGRGLTQYF
D gene: TRBD1; J gene: TRBJ2-3; clone size: many; V gene: TRBV7-9; CDR3 DNA: TGTGCCAGCAGCTTAGGTGGGACAGGGCCTAGCACAGATACGCAGTATTTT; CDR3 protein: CASSLGGTGPSTDTQYF
D gene: NA; J gene: TRBJ1-1; clone size: NA; V gene: TRBV9; CDR3 DNA: TGTGCCAGCAGCGCCTTGGTCGTGAACACTGAAGCTTTCTTT; CDR3 protein: CASSALVVNTEAFF
D gene: TRBD1; J gene: TRBJ2-7; clone size: NA; V gene: TRBV4-2; CDR3 DNA: TGTGCCAGCAGCCGCCCCGGACAGGGGTTGTTCGAGCAGTACTTC; CDR3 protein: CASSRPGQGLFEQYF
D gene: TRBD2; J gene: TRBJ2-1; clone size: few; V gene: TRBV27; CDR3 DNA: TGTGCCAGCACGAAGCTAGCGGACTCCTACAATGAGCAGTTCTTC; CDR3 protein: CASTKLADSYNEQFF
D gene: NA; J gene: TRBJ2-1; clone size: NA; V gene: TRBV18; CDR3 DNA: TGTGCCAGCTCACCCCCCTTGAACAGGGTAGCCTACAATGAGCAGTTCTTC; CDR3 protein: CASSPPLNRVAYNEQFF
D gene: TRBD2; J gene: TRBJ2-1; clone size: NA; V gene: TRBV12-3/TRBV12-4; CDR3 DNA: TGTGCCAGCAGTTTAGCGCGGGGGGGCTTCGATGAGCAGTTCTTC; CDR3 protein: CASSLARGGFDEQFF
D gene: NA; J gene: TRBJ1-4; clone size: NA; V gene: TRBV21-1; CDR3 DNA: TGTGCCAGCAGCAAAAGATCGGGGGAGACGAATGAAAAACTGTTTTTT; CDR3 protein: CASSKRSGETNEKLFF
D gene: TRBD2; J gene: TRBJ2-7; clone size: NA; V gene: TRBV19; CDR3 DNA: TGTGCCAGTAGTTGGGCGGGAGCAAGCGAGCAGTACTTC; CDR3 protein: CASSWAGASEQYF
D gene: NA; J gene: TRBJ1-1; clone size: NA; V gene: TRBV5-1; CDR3 DNA: TGCGCCAGCAGCTTGGCTGACGGCCTTGAAGCTTTCTTT; CDR3 protein: CASSLADGLEAFF
D gene: NA; J gene: TRBJ2-5; clone size: NA; V gene: TRBV27; CDR3 DNA: TGTGCCAGCTGTCTCCCGAAGACCCAGTACTTC; CDR3 protein: CASCLPKTQYF
D gene: TRBD2; J gene: TRBJ2-1; clone size: few; V gene: TRBV20-1; CDR3 DNA: TGCAGTGCTGATCTCGGACTAGCAGAATACAATGAGCAGTTCTTC; CDR3 protein: CSADLGLAEYNEQFF
D gene: NA; J gene: TRBJ2-5; clone size: once; V gene: TRBV7-9; CDR3 DNA: TGTGCCAGCATGCGGGACACCGAAGAGACCCAGTACTTC; CDR3 protein: CASMRDTEETQYF
D gene: NA; J gene: TRBJ1-1; clone size: NA; V gene: TRBV18; CDR3 DNA: TGTGCCAGCTCACCACGGAATACAGCGCCGAACGATGAAGCTTTCTTT; CDR3 protein: CASSPRNTAPNDEAFF
D gene: NA; J gene: TRBJ1-1; clone size: NA; V gene: TRBV18; CDR3 DNA: TGTGCCAGCTCACTTAAAGGAGGGACTGAAGCTTTCTTT; CDR3 protein: CASSLKGGTEAFF
D gene: NA; J gene: TRBJ1-1; clone size: NA; V gene: TRBV6-5; CDR3 DNA: TGTGCCAGCAGTTTGACAGCCGGTGGGACTGAAGCTTTCTTT; CDR3 protein: CASSLTAGGTEAFF
D gene: TRBD1; J gene: TRBJ2-3; clone size: NA; V gene: TRBV18; CDR3 DNA: TGTGCCAGCTCACCACCGGCGACAGGGGGCACAGATACGCAGTATTTT; CDR3 protein: CASSPPATGGTDTQYF
D gene: TRBD2; J gene: TRBJ2-1; clone size: few; V gene: TRBV11-1; CDR3 DNA: TGTGCCAGCAGAACGGGACTAGCGGGAGGGATCTACAATGAGCAGTTCTTC; CDR3 protein: CASRTGLAGGIYNEQFF